These 28 T cell receptor beta chains came from one sample sequenced in a study of blood T cell repertoires in COVID-19. Assay used: immunoSEQ multiplex PCR; TCRdb lists only in-frame clones, some missing. Here the sample spans some 190,000 clones, just over 85% being singletons. Source material: peripheral blood. The source is a man younger than 35 with active or convalescent COVID-19.

The J gene is TRBJ2-5, the V gene TRBV30, with D possibly being TRBD1 (5 bases). Germline lookup yields CDR1 GTSNPN and CDR2 SVGIG (reference sequence). The CDR3 consists of 13 residues. Trimming pared 2 bases from V and 5 bases from J, leaving 12 bases between. Written as DNA, the CDR3 is TGTGCCTGGAGTTGGGGCAGGATGGAGACCCAGTACTTC. Translation gives CAWSWGRMETQYF.

V usage is TRBV10-2 and J usage is TRBJ1-1; 9 bases map to TRBD1. V shed 10 bases, J shed 11 bases, and the junction held 14 bases outside the gene matches. This CDR3 has 13 amino acids. Per the germline V gene, CDR1 is WSHSY and CDR2 is SAAADI. CDR3 protein: CATSQGAPSAAFF. The CDR3 coding sequence is TGCGCCACCTCACAGGGGGCTCCTTCGGCGGCTTTCTTT.

V gene TRBV7-9 combines with J gene TRBJ1-2; D perhaps matches TRBD1 (5 bases). CDR3 length: 13 residues. The germline V and J ends were trimmed by 8 bases and 6 bases, with 16 bases remaining between them. Germline lookup yields CDR1 SEHNR and CDR2 FQNEAQ (reference sequence). The CDR3 nucleotides read TGTGCCAGCGGCCCCCAGGGTGAACATGGCTACACCTTC. Protein sequence: CASGPQGEHGYTF. The variable domain in full, with the rest retrieved from reference TRBV7-9 and TRBJ1-2, is DTGVSQNPRHKITKRGQNVTFRCDPISEHNRLYWYRQTLGQGPEFLTYFQNEAQLEKSRLLSDRFSAERPKGSFSTLEIQRTEQGDSAMYLCASGPQGEHGYTFGSGTRLTVV.

On this clone itself: In the same sample, other DNA sequences code for this CDR3. This chain joins TRBV6-4 and TRBJ1-1; D gene uncertain. This CDR3 has 13 residues. V was shortened by 3 bases and J by 4 bases, with 9 bases between the two germline ends. In germline, CDR1 is MRHNA, CDR2 SNTAGT. The CDR3: CASSEGRGTEAFF. Written as DNA, the CDR3 is TGTGCCAGCAGTGAGGGTCGGGGCACTGAAGCTTTCTTT.

The chain links TRBV27 to TRBJ1-6; 7 bases agree with TRBD1. The CDR3 runs to 15 residues. Losses at the gene ends were 0 bases for V and 13 bases for J; bases not matched to a gene: 9. Per germline, CDR1 MNHEY and CDR2 SMNVEV (reference sequence). CDR3 in amino acids: CASSLSPQGGAPLHF. The CDR3 bases are TGTGCCAGCAGTTTATCGCCCCAGGGGGGAGCCCCCCTCCACTTT.

The chain joins TRBV7-2 to TRBJ2-5, with D possibly matching TRBD2 (5 bases). Germline CDR1 is SGHTA and CDR2 is FQGNSA. V lost 3 bases and J lost 1, with 6 bases in between. This CDR3 spans 13 amino acids. The CDR3 loop reads CASSLRVQETQYF. For the CDR3, the DNA is TGTGCCAGCAGCTTGAGGGTCCAAGAGACCCAGTACTTC.

This rearrangement joins TRBV7-9 to TRBJ1-4; unclear D gene. The V gene's germline CDR1 is SEHNR and CDR2 FQNEAQ (reference sequence). The CDR3 loop spans 13 amino acids. V lost 0 bases and J lost 8, with 7 bases in between. CDR3 in DNA: TGTGCCAGCAGCTTAGCGTTTCTGGAAAAACTGTTTTTT. Its protein product is CASSLAFLEKLFF. The whole variable domain, filled in from reference TRBV7-9 and TRBJ1-4, reads DTGVSQNPRHKITKRGQNVTFRCDPISEHNRLYWYRQTLGQGPEFLTYFQNEAQLEKSRLLSDRFSAERPKGSFSTLEIQRTEQGDSAMYLCASSLAFLEKLFFGSGTQLSVL.

CDR3 amino acids: CASRGTGGGSPLHF. The CDR3 region has the DNA TGTGCCAGCAGGGGAACAGGGGGCGGATCACCCCTCCACTTT. The genes are TRBV27 and TRBJ1-6, with TRBD1 identical over 9 bases. The CDR3 has 14 amino acids. The germline CDR1 and CDR2 sequences are MNHEY and SMNVEV (reference sequence). V shed 6 bases, J shed 10 bases, and the junction held 7 bases outside the gene matches.

The J gene is TRBJ1-1, the V gene TRBV19, with 8 nucleotides matching TRBD1. CDR1 is LNHDA and CDR2 is SQIVND in the germline V gene (reference sequence). The CDR3 loop spans 15 amino acids. With V trimmed by 2 bases and J by 3 bases, 5 bases remained unmatched. The CDR3 loop is CASSIMPGGYTEAFF. The CDR3 DNA follows: TGTGCCAGTAGTATAATGCCAGGGGGCTACACTGAAGCTTTCTTT.

The chain links TRBV5-6 to TRBJ2-7, with a tentative D call TRBD1 (6 bases). Germline V gives CDR1 SGHDT, CDR2 YYEEEE. The length of the CDR3 is 14 residues. Trimming pared 1 base from V and 2 bases from J, leaving 10 bases between. CDR3 region: CASSLLQGPYEQYF. CDR3 bases: TGTGCCAGCAGCTTGCTCCAGGGGCCCTACGAGCAGTACTTC.

The chain joins TRBV9 to TRBJ1-1; D is unresolved. The CDR3 is 13 amino acids. Germline CDR1 is SGDLS and CDR2 is YYNGEE. V dropped 0 bases and J dropped 6 bases, with 9 bases sitting between them. CDR3 sequence reads: CASSVVEQSEAFF. CDR3 bases: TGTGCCAGCAGCGTAGTAGAACAGTCTGAAGCTTTCTTT.

CDR3 protein: CASSLEQVIGNEQFF. In DNA, the CDR3 is TGCGCCAGCAGCTTGGAACAGGTGATCGGCAATGAGCAGTTCTTC. The gene calls are TRBV5-1 and TRBJ2-1; tentative D call: TRBD1 (5 bases). The CDR3 length is 15 residues. Germline V gives CDR1 SGHRS, CDR2 YFSETQ. The V end lost 0 bases, the J end lost 6 bases, and 13 bases lay between the germline ends.

This chain links TRBV5-1 with TRBJ1-1; D might be TRBD1 (6 bases). The CDR3 runs 15 residues. Germline CDR1 is SGHRS and CDR2 is YFSETQ. V was shortened by 0 bases and J by 1 base, with 10 bases between the two germline ends. In DNA, the CDR3 is TGCGCCAGCAGCTTGGCCTGGGGGCAGAACACTGAAGCTTTCTTT. Amino acids: CASSLAWGQNTEAFF.

The V and J genes are TRBV29-1 and TRBJ1-1, with D perhaps TRBD1 (5 bases). The germline V gene encodes CDR1 SQVTM and CDR2 ANQGSEA. The CDR3 spans 11 residues. V shed 7 bases and J shed 3 bases, with 9 bases lying between them. DNA of the CDR3: TGCAGCGGATCCAGGGACACTGAAGCTTTCTTT. Translation gives CSGSRDTEAFF.

This chain joins TRBV13 and TRBJ1-1; 8 bases are shared with TRBD1. V lost 4 bases to trimming and J lost 1 base; unmatched junction nucleotides: 11. The length of the CDR3 is 17 residues. Germline V CDR1 and CDR2: PRHDT, FYEKMQ (reference sequence). The CDR3 DNA sequence: TGTGCCAGCAGCTCACGGACAGGGAGGAAGGCGAACACTGAAGCTTTCTTT. It codes for CASSSRTGRKANTEAFF. Combining the CDR3 with reference TRBV13 and TRBJ1-1 gives the whole variable domain AAGVIQSPRHLIKEKRETATLKCYPIPRHDTVYWYQQGPGQDPQFLISFYEKMQSDKGSIPDRFSAQQFSDYHSELNMSSLELGDSALYFCASSSRTGRKANTEAFFGQGTRLTVV.

This clone has a single count. The rearrangement joins TRBV6-5 to TRBJ1-6; TRBD1 matches at 7 bases. The V segment lost 6 bases and the J segment 7 bases; nucleotides outside the gene matches: 9. CDR3 length: 15 amino acids. Germline V gives CDR1 MNHEY, CDR2 SVGAGI. In DNA form, the CDR3 reads TGTGCCAGCAGACTGACCGGGACAGTCAATTCACCCCTCCACTTT. Translated, it gives CASRLTGTVNSPLHF.

The V gene is TRBV7-8, the J gene TRBJ2-7, with D unresolved. This CDR3 is 13 amino acids long. CDR1 SGHVS and CDR2 FQNEAQ come from the germline V gene. Between the trimmed V and J ends, which lost 3 bases and 1 base, there was a span of 7 bases. DNA for the CDR3: TGTGCCAGCAGCTTGCTGACATCCTACGAGCAGTACTTC. Protein sequence: CASSLLTSYEQYF.

This chain links TRBV11-2 with TRBJ2-1, with TRBD2 identical over 10 bases. CDR3 length: 16 amino acids. Germline assignment: CDR1 SGHAT and CDR2 FQNNGV. Germline trimming cut 5 bases from V and 7 bases from J; bases unmatched to any gene: 11. The CDR3 sequence is CASSRPGLANWNEQFF. CDR3 sequence (DNA): TGTGCCAGCAGCCGACCGGGACTAGCGAACTGGAATGAGCAGTTCTTC.

The V gene is TRBV5-4, the J gene TRBJ1-1; TRBD1 matches at 7 bases. This CDR3 region has 15 residues. V was pared by 4 bases and J by 4 bases, with 10 bases of the junction left unmatched. CDR1 is SGHNT and CDR2 is YYREEE in the germline V gene (reference sequence). This CDR3 reads CASSPVRGQGTEAFF. The CDR3 DNA sequence: TGTGCCAGCAGCCCTGTGAGGGGGCAGGGCACTGAAGCTTTCTTT.

The chain recombines TRBV6-6 with TRBJ2-1; a weak D match, TRBD2 (8 bases). The CDR3 length is 20 residues. The germline V gene has CDR1 MNHNY and CDR2 SVGAGI (reference sequence). The germline V and J ends were trimmed by 6 bases and 3 bases, with 30 bases remaining between them. For the CDR3, the DNA is TGTGCCAGCAGCCCGCGGGGGGCAGGGGGGCCTCTAGCGAGCTACAATGAGCAGTTCTTC. It is translated as CASSPRGAGGPLASYNEQFF.

V gene TRBV14 combines with J gene TRBJ1-6; 8 positions agree with TRBD1. Unmatched junction bases numbered 10, after V lost 5 bases and J lost 10 bases. This CDR3 region has 15 residues. Per the germline V gene, CDR1 is SGHDN and CDR2 is FVKESK. CDR3 loop: CASSSRQGQDSPLHF. DNA for the CDR3: TGTGCCAGCAGCTCTCGACAGGGACAGGACTCACCCCTCCACTTT.

The rearrangement links TRBV19 to TRBJ2-1; 12 bases align to TRBD2. V trimming: 6 bases; J trimming: 8 bases; junction bases outside the gene matches: 8. The germline CDR1 and CDR2 sequences are LNHDA and SQIVND (reference sequence). This CDR3 region has 15 residues. CDR3 loop: CASSLTSGRGHEQFF. CDR3 nucleotide sequence: TGTGCCAGTAGCCTGACTAGCGGGAGAGGACATGAGCAGTTCTTC.

V is TRBV27 and J is TRBJ1-1; 11 nucleotides agree with TRBD1. The ends lost 3 bases at V and 5 bases at J; junction bases unmatched: 5. This CDR3 has 15 residues. The germline V gene encodes CDR1 MNHEY and CDR2 SMNVEV (reference sequence). CDR3 sequence: CASSFRDRGGTEAFF. Written as DNA, the CDR3 is TGTGCCAGCAGTTTTAGGGACAGGGGGGGGACTGAAGCTTTCTTT.

The gene calls are TRBV6-1 and TRBJ1-6; D is unclear. Germline lookup yields CDR1 MNHNS and CDR2 SASEGT. The CDR3 totals 16 residues. The ends were cut back, 2 bases at V and 9 bases at J, with 17 bases in the middle. This chain's CDR3 is CASSEYGRRGVSPLHF. CDR3 nucleotides: TGTGCCAGCAGTGAATACGGCCGACGCGGCGTTTCACCCCTCCACTTT.

This sequence joins TRBV4-2 and TRBJ2-5; 7 nucleotides line up with TRBD2. The V gene's germline CDR1 is LGHNA and CDR2 YNFKEQ. This CDR3 has 16 residues. V was pared by 0 bases and J by 5 bases, with 9 bases of the junction left unmatched. The CDR3 region has the DNA TGTGCCAGCAGCCAAGAAAGGACCCAGGGAGGGGAGACCCAGTACTTC. This sequence encodes CASSQERTQGGETQYF.

The chain links TRBV19 to TRBJ2-2; a weak D match, TRBD2 (5 bases). Trimming took off 3 bases at V and 3 bases at J, with 11 bases between the two ends. The length of the CDR3 is 15 residues. Looked up from germline, CDR1 is LNHDA and CDR2 is SQIVND (reference sequence). CDR3 in amino acids: CASSIAGTHTGELFF. For the CDR3, the DNA is TGTGCCAGTAGTATCGCGGGTACACACACCGGGGAGCTGTTTTTT.

The genes are TRBV5-1 and TRBJ2-1, with a weak D call TRBD2 (6 bases). The CDR3 length is 15 residues. Per germline, CDR1 SGHRS and CDR2 YFSETQ. Trimming took 4 bases from V and 1 from J, leaving 12 bases between them. This CDR3 reads CASSRLGGSYNEQFF. The CDR3 DNA reads as TGCGCCAGCAGCCGGCTGGGAGGATCCTACAATGAGCAGTTCTTC.

V gene TRBV5-1 combines with J gene TRBJ2-7; no reliable D call. The CDR3 extends over 13 amino acids. CDR1 is SGHRS and CDR2 is YFSETQ in the germline V gene. Trimming cost V 0 bases and J 5 bases, with 9 bases left between them. DNA for the CDR3: TGCGCCAGCAGCTTGGTGGTCCAGAACGAGCAGTACTTC. Translating gives CASSLVVQNEQYF.